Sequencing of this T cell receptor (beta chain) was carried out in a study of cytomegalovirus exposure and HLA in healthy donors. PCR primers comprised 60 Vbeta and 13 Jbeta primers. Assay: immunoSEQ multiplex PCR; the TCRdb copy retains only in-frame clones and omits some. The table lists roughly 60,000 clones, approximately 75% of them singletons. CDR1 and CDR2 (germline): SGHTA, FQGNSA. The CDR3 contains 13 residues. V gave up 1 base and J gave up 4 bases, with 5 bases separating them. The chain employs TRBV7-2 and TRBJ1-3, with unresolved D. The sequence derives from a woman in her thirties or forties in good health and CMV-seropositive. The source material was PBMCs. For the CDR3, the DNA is TGTGCCAGCAGCTTAGAGAGGGGAAACACCATATATTTT. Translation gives CASSLERGNTIYF.